The 12 T cell receptor beta chains below come from one sample, sequenced in a study of cytomegalovirus exposure and HLA in healthy donors (dated 2017 in TCRdb). Libraries were constructed by the immunoSEQ multiplex PCR assay. For the multiplex PCR, a mixture combining 60 forward primers for TCR Vbeta segments and 13 reverse primers for TCR Jbeta segments was used. TCRdb re-hosts the immuneACCESS table, in-frame sequences only. Its copies lack some clones; in the studies checked, an unresolved V gene accounts for under half of them, and the cause for the rest is not known. A total of over 40,000 clones appear in this sample, roughly 81% of them only once. The ten largest make up less than 3% of the sample. The sequenced sample consisted of PBMCs. The receptors derive from a woman in her 40s in good health and CMV-seropositive.

The chain carries TRBV7-3 and TRBJ1-2; tentatively, D is TRBD1 (6 bases). This CDR3 spans 13 amino acids. Trimming removed 5 bases at V and 2 bases at J, with 9 bases between. Germline V gene data show CDR1 as SGHTA and CDR2 as FQGTGA. The CDR3 here is CASSLQGNYGYTF. Written as DNA, the CDR3 is TGTGCCAGCAGCCTACAGGGAAACTATGGCTACACCTTC.

The gene calls are TRBV25-1 and TRBJ2-7; 10 nucleotides agree with TRBD1. V lost 6 bases and J lost 7; bases outside the gene matches: 9. Germline lookup yields CDR1 MGHDK and CDR2 SYGVNS. The CDR3 has 14 residues. The CDR3 bases are TGTGCCAGCAGCCACTCGGGGACAGGGGTAGAGCAGTACTTC. Encoded protein: CASSHSGTGVEQYF.

The gene calls are TRBV7-9 and TRBJ2-7, with D perhaps TRBD2 (6 bases). CDR1 and CDR2 from the germline V gene are SEHNR and FQNEAQ (reference sequence). The germline V and J ends were trimmed by 5 bases and 7 bases, with 12 bases remaining between them. The CDR3 is made up of 12 amino acids. The CDR3 DNA sequence: TGTGCCAGCAGCCCCTCGGGGAGGGAGCAGTACTTC. This sequence encodes CASSPSGREQYF. Full variable domain (remainder filled in from reference TRBV7-9 and TRBJ2-7): DTGVSQNPRHKITKRGQNVTFRCDPISEHNRLYWYRQTLGQGPEFLTYFQNEAQLEKSRLLSDRFSAERPKGSFSTLEIQRTEQGDSAMYLCASSPSGREQYFGPGTRLTVT.

The chain recombines TRBV19 with TRBJ1-5, with D tentatively TRBD1 (6 bases). The CDR3 sequence is 13 residues long. CDR1 LNHDA and CDR2 SQIVND come from the germline V gene (reference sequence). Trimming removed 4 bases from V and 5 bases from J, with 9 bases in between. The CDR3: CASSTQGYQPQHF. CDR3 bases: TGTGCCAGTAGTACACAGGGTTATCAGCCCCAGCATTTT.

The J gene is TRBJ1-6, the V gene TRBV5-1; 9 nucleotides match TRBD1. The CDR3 contains 14 residues. With V trimmed by 4 bases and J by 9 bases, 5 bases remained unmatched. The V gene's germline CDR1 is SGHRS and CDR2 YFSETQ. CDR3 coding DNA: TGCGCCAGCAGCCCGGGACAGGGCGGTTCACCCCTCCACTTT. Encoded protein: CASSPGQGGSPLHF.

The rearrangement uses TRBV4-2 and TRBJ2-7; TRBD2 agrees at 9 bases. J was trimmed by 6 bases and V by 0 bases; bases with no gene match: 6. The CDR3 is 15 residues long. Germline assignment: CDR1 LGHNA and CDR2 YNFKEQ. Here the CDR3 reads CASSQDLRGGLEQYF. CDR3 nucleotides: TGTGCCAGCAGCCAAGATCTGCGGGGGGGCCTCGAGCAGTACTTC.

CDR3 DNA sequence: TGTGCCAGCAGCACAGGGCCGGATGAAAAACTGTTTTTT. Amino acids: CASSTGPDEKLFF. V usage is TRBV4-2 and J usage is TRBJ1-4; tentatively, D is TRBD1 (6 bases). Germline V gene lookup returns CDR1 LGHNA and CDR2 YNFKEQ. Trimming cost V 5 bases and J 6 bases, with 10 bases left between them. This CDR3 comprises 13 residues.

A few counts support this clone. The chain joins TRBV28 to TRBJ1-1; maybe TRBD1 (6 bases). Deletions cut 6 bases from V and 1 base from J, with 24 bases between. The germline V gene encodes CDR1 MDHEN and CDR2 SYDVKM. The CDR3 has 18 amino acids. The CDR3 nucleotides are TGTGCCAGCAGATACAACGTATGGGCAGGGGATGAGAACACTGAAGCTTTCTTT. It encodes CASRYNVWAGDENTEAFF.

V usage is TRBV4-1 and J usage is TRBJ2-7, with TRBD2 as a possible D gene (6 bases). Germline assignment: CDR1 MGHRA and CDR2 YSYEKL. The CDR3 sequence is 15 residues long. The ends were cut back, 4 bases at V and 0 bases at J, with 13 bases in the middle. CDR3 sequence (DNA): TGCGCCAGCAGCCGACTGGGGGGAAGCTCCTACGAGCAGTACTTC. Translated: CASSRLGGSSYEQYF.

The chain is built from TRBV9 and TRBJ1-2; D remains unclear. CDR3 length: 14 residues. Between the trimmed V and J ends, which lost 4 bases and 2 bases, there was a span of 12 bases. Germline CDR1 SGDLS, CDR2 YYNGEE. This CDR3 is CASSSPPENYGYTF. The CDR3 DNA reads as TGTGCCAGCAGCTCCCCCCCGGAGAACTATGGCTACACCTTC.

J is TRBJ1-3 and V is TRBV6-4; no reliable D call. From germline, CDR1 is MRHNA and CDR2 SNTAGT. Trimming shortened V by 9 bases and J by 4 bases, and 13 bases separated the two germline ends. The CDR3 length is 13 residues. The CDR3, as DNA: TGTGCCAGTCCTTCTCGCGGGGGAAACACCATATATTTT. Translated, it gives CASPSRGGNTIYF.

The rearrangement uses TRBV7-9 and TRBJ2-7; D remains ambiguous. The CDR3 sequence is 15 residues long. Trimming pared 10 bases from V and 0 bases from J, leaving 19 bases between. The germline V gene encodes CDR1 SEHNR and CDR2 FQNEAQ (reference sequence). CDR3: CATQDGSVSSYEQYF. The CDR3, as DNA: TGTGCCACACAAGATGGCAGCGTCAGCTCCTACGAGCAGTACTTC.